The source of this TCR beta chain is a study of Tregs in tolerant kidney transplant recipients (dated by TCRdb to about 2019). For the wider study: The study used TCRbeta sequencing to identify donor-specific regulatory T cells before combined kidney and bone marrow transplantation, then tracked those cells after transplant. Points the paper makes about the study in general: Expanding Tregs with activated donor B cells appeared to identify the most biologically relevant and donor-specific TCRbeta repertoire. For some patients, the PCR primers changed as time went on, which meant samples from those patients could not be compared with one another at the nucleotide level. Although technical replication error seemed to be minimal, the question of biological reproducibility was not addressed directly. Donor-specific Treg expansion exceeded global Treg expansion in tolerant patients, suggesting antigen-driven rather than nonspecific expansion. The study was limited by small patient numbers, and the findings need validation in larger populations and under other immunosuppression protocols.

On this clone: Its recognized antigen is unknown. Base qualities were left out, and no much larger clone turns up one base away.

Clipping removes 5 bases from V and 7 bases from J, with 15 as the unmatched junction base count. CDR1 and CDR2, per the germline V gene (reference sequence), are MNHEY and SMNVEV. Counted from cysteine to phenylalanine, this CDR3 has 17 amino acids. The DNA shown is the 51-base CDR3, in frame from base 1. The transplants used related donors with nonmyeloablative bone marrow transplantation, and mixed chimerism in the human trials was transient. Thawed PBMCs were FACS-sorted into unstimulated Tregs (CD4+CD25+CD127-), CD4+ non-Tregs (CD4+CD25-), CD4 cells and CD8 cells. The patients were several recipients of combined kidney and bone marrow transplants from the ITN036ST trial, and samples were available only from these trial subjects. Healthy control blood was processed to PBMCs by Ficoll density gradient and cryopreserved, and patient PBMCs were collected before and after transplant. Genomic DNA was extracted from sorted cells with the QIAGEN DNeasy Blood and Tissue Kit for TCRbeta CDR3 sequencing. High-throughput TCRbeta CDR3 sequencing was carried out commercially through immunoSEQ, with PCR amplification with bias correction and internal controls included. Per the authors' processing: Unique productive TCRbeta sequences were defined by CDR3 nucleotide sequence where primers matched, otherwise by CDR3 amino acid sequence with Vbeta and Jbeta genes. As a correction for sorting error, sequences shared between sorted populations at a frequency ratio of 2:1 or less were discarded, and the remaining shared sequences were assigned to the higher population. Donor-reactive sequences were defined as at least 5-fold expanded in CFSE-low cells versus unstimulated cells, with frequency of at least 0.01% in CFSE-low cells. Jensen-Shannon divergence calculated on the top 100 TCRbeta sequences ranked by frequency was used to measure repertoire divergence. For samples with multiple sequencing runs, sorting error was corrected in each run separately before the runs were combined. In TCRdb, the immuneACCESS table is reduced to in-frame sequences with V and J assigned. These tables do not hold every clone; where another copy was compared, an unresolved V gene accounts for under half, and the others remain unexplained. That table is the source of V, J and clone size, and D and trimming were worked out from the DNA. The sample has 45,000 to 55,000 clones on record, around 93% of them singletons. Jointly, the top ten make up nearly 15% of the sample.

The V and J segments used are TRBV27 and TRBJ2-1; TRBD1 matches 9 bases in the middle. The TCR was taken from a human patient who received a combined kidney and bone marrow transplant. Some T cells may be donor cells from the graft after a transplant. The sample consisted of CD8+ T cells from blood (PBMCs), taken 24 months after the transplant. The CDR3: CASSPRTGEGVVNEQFF. The nucleotide sequence is given as TGTGCCAGCAGTCCCCGGACAGGGGAGGGGGTTGTGAATGAGCAGTTCTTC.